These 29 T cell receptor beta chains share one sample of origin, sequenced in a study of CD8+CD57+ T cells in acquired aplastic anemia. Genomic DNA templated the TCR beta VDJ and CDR3 profiling. Each CDR3 protein is one row after TCRdb ran MiXCR on the reads. The sample yields 160,000 or so distinct CDR3 sequences, around 48% seen once. CD8+CD57+ cell expansion had been shown by flow cytometry in patients chosen for sequencing. Sequencing input: sorted CD4+, CD8+, or CD8+CD57+ T cells (not recorded which) from PBMCs. Every receptor here comes from a human donor with aplastic anemia.

This clonotype was detected a few times. The gene calls are TRBV28 and TRBJ1-2; D is unclear. Germline values: CDR1 MDHEN, CDR2 SYDVKM. V was shortened by 5 bases and J by 5 bases, with 18 bases between the two germline ends. This CDR3 comprises 15 residues. The CDR3 region has the DNA TGTGCCAGCAGTGTCCGCGGCTCCGGCGGGTATGGCTACACCTTC. Residues: CASSVRGSGGYGYTF.

This sequence joins TRBV7-3 and TRBJ2-7; the D gene is possibly TRBD2 (6 bases). V was cut by 5 bases and J by 3 bases, with 11 bases left in between. There are 13 residues in the CDR3. Germline V gene sequence: CDR1 SGHTA, CDR2 FQGTGA. The CDR3 DNA is TGTGCCAGCAGCCTTGGGACTCACTACGAGCAGTACTTC. The encoded protein is CASSLGTHYEQYF.

The rearrangement links TRBV25-1 to TRBJ2-1; 12 nucleotides match TRBD2. This CDR3 has 14 amino acids. The V segment lost 7 bases and the J segment 6 bases; nucleotides outside the gene matches: 4. The germline V gene has CDR1 MGHDK and CDR2 SYGVNS. This chain's CDR3 is CASTASGRANEQFF. The CDR3 coding sequence is TGTGCCAGCACGGCTAGCGGGAGGGCCAATGAGCAGTTCTTC.

The chain employs TRBV7-8 and TRBJ1-2; 7 bases are shared with TRBD1. The CDR3 consists of 11 residues. The V and J ends lost 5 bases and 10 bases, in that order; junction bases with no gene match: 4. CDR1 is SGHVS, CDR2 FQNEAQ, per germline. The CDR3 sequence is CASSQTGSYTF. DNA of the CDR3: TGTGCCAGCAGCCAGACAGGGTCCTACACCTTC.

This clonotype was observed at least ten times. The J gene is TRBJ1-2, the V gene TRBV29-1; weak D call: TRBD1 (6 bases). The CDR3 totals 12 residues. In germline, CDR1 is SQVTM, CDR2 ANQGSEA. V was shortened by 7 bases and J by 6 bases, with 15 bases between the two germline ends. CDR3 DNA sequence: TGCAGCGGCTCGGACAGAGGGGATGGCTACACCTTC. Translated: CSGSDRGDGYTF.

This clonotype was seen many times. The chain has TRBV19 and TRBJ2-7, with 7 bases identical to TRBD1. The germline gives CDR1 LNHDA, CDR2 SQIVND (reference sequence). The CDR3 runs 13 residues. The J segment lost 3 bases and the V segment lost 4 bases, leaving 3 bases of the junction unmatched. This chain's CDR3 is CASSRQGDYEQYF. CDR3 DNA: TGTGCCAGTAGTAGGCAGGGGGACTACGAGCAGTACTTC.

The genes are TRBV6-2 or TRBV6-3 and TRBJ2-1; D is possibly TRBD1 (5 bases). Trimming cost V 0 bases and J 0 bases, with 12 bases left between them. The CDR3 consists of 17 residues. The germline gives CDR1 MNHEY, CDR2 SVGEGT. CDR3 nucleotide sequence: TGTGCCAGCAGTTACTCGGGGCGGCGGAGCTCCTACAATGAGCAGTTCTTC. Translating it yields CASSYSGRRSSYNEQFF.

This clonotype has a count of ten or more. The gene calls are TRBV6-4 and TRBJ2-3, with a weak D call TRBD2 (5 bases). Germline V CDR1 and CDR2: MRHNA, SNTAGT. The CDR3 extends over 14 amino acids. V was pared by 2 bases and J by 2 bases, with 8 bases between. CDR3 coding DNA: TGTGCCAGCAGTGACGGAGGTAACACAGATACGCAGTATTTT. It is translated as CASSDGGNTDTQYF.

This clonotype has at least ten counts. The chain couples TRBV9 to TRBJ2-3, with D unclear. Germline V gives CDR1 SGDLS, CDR2 YYNGEE. CDR3 length equals 14 residues. The V and J ends lost 0 bases and 2 bases respectively, with 7 bases between them. The CDR3 DNA is TGTGCCAGCAGCGTAGATTTTAACACAGATACGCAGTATTTT. This encodes CASSVDFNTDTQYF.

V is TRBV2 and J is TRBJ2-5; 10 bases line up with TRBD1. CDR3 length: 15 amino acids. J lost 5 bases, V lost 4 bases, and 7 bases had no gene match. CDR1 is SNHLY, CDR2 FYNNEI, per germline. CDR3: CASSGRTGGWETQYF. CDR3 in DNA: TGTGCCAGCAGTGGAAGGACAGGGGGATGGGAGACCCAGTACTTC.

As to this clonotype: The CDR3 end shows no conserved phenylalanine or tryptophan, and so a read error is likely. This sequence joins TRBV20-1 and TRBJ1-1, with D uncertain. The V and J ends lost 6 bases and 10 bases respectively, with 21 bases between them. Germline-derived CDR1 and CDR2 are DFQATT and SNEGSKA (reference sequence). The CDR3 totals 13 residues. The CDR3 spells CSAWNSRRSGAFL. The CDR3 DNA is TGCAGTGCATGGAACAGCCGTAGATCCGGAGCTTTCCTT.

This chain uses TRBV15 with TRBJ1-6; no clear D gene. Trimming shortened V by 0 bases and J by 9 bases, and 9 bases separated the two germline ends. Germline lookup yields CDR1 LNHNV and CDR2 YYDKDF (reference sequence). CDR3 size: 14 residues. CDR3 protein: CATSRDPGTSPLHF. CDR3 in DNA: TGTGCCACCAGCAGAGATCCGGGTACTTCACCCCTCCACTTT.

The genes are TRBV7-2 and TRBJ2-3; possibly TRBD2 for D (5 bases). The CDR3 is 13 amino acids. With 2 bases removed from V and 6 bases from J, the gap between germline ends came to 9 bases. The germline gives CDR1 SGHTA, CDR2 FQGNSA. The CDR3 DNA reads as TGTGCCAGCAGCTTAAGGCGAGGGGATACGCAGTATTTT. Amino acids: CASSLRRGDTQYF.

This clonotype was recorded many times. The chain couples TRBV7-9 to TRBJ2-1; D gene ambiguous. Germline V gene data show CDR1 as SEHNR and CDR2 as FQNEAQ (reference sequence). V lost 1 base and J lost 10, with 8 bases in between. This CDR3 comprises 12 residues. In DNA, the CDR3 is TGTGCCAGCAGCTTAGTAGGTGGCGAGCAGTTCTTC. It encodes CASSLVGGEQFF.

This rearrangement joins TRBV7-2 to TRBJ1-1; no definite D call. There are 14 residues in the CDR3. V was shortened by 5 bases and J by 2 bases, with 12 bases between the two germline ends. CDR1 and CDR2 (germline): SGHTA, FQGNSA. The chain's CDR3 is CASSPWTVNTEAFF. CDR3 in DNA: TGTGCCAGCAGCCCTTGGACGGTAAACACTGAAGCTTTCTTT.

This clonotype was seen at least ten times. V and J are TRBV12-5 and TRBJ2-7; 7 bases line up with TRBD1. V dropped 1 base and J dropped 1; count of bases not matched to a gene: 4. The CDR3 spans 15 residues. Germline CDR1 is LGHNT and CDR2 is FRNRAP. CDR3 DNA sequence: TGTGCTAGTGGTTTGGCCGGGACAGTATCCTACGAGCAGTACTTC. It specifies CASGLAGTVSYEQYF.

The table lists this clonotype with a few counts. The V and J genes are TRBV18 and TRBJ2-3; D might be TRBD2 (6 bases). The CDR3 length is 15 residues. The V end was cut by 4 bases, the J end by 0 bases, with 11 bases between. The germline gives CDR1 KGHSH, CDR2 LQKENI. The CDR3 DNA is TGTGCCAGCTCACTTGGGGGGTCAAGCACAGATACGCAGTATTTT. Protein sequence: CASSLGGSSTDTQYF.

This chain links TRBV5-4 with TRBJ2-7; 11 bases align to TRBD1. The CDR3 has 18 residues. In germline, CDR1 is SGHNT, CDR2 YYREEE (reference sequence). With V trimmed by 1 base and J by 5 bases, 14 bases remained unmatched. This chain's CDR3 is CASSLKWTGGLYGDEQYF. CDR3 nucleotide sequence: TGTGCCAGCAGCTTGAAGTGGACAGGGGGCTTATACGGGGACGAGCAGTACTTC.

This clonotype was detected a few times. This chain links TRBV2 with TRBJ2-6; 9 nucleotides match TRBD1. The CDR3 loop spans 17 amino acids. Germline lookup yields CDR1 SNHLY and CDR2 FYNNEI. With V trimmed by 5 bases and J by 4 bases, 9 bases remained unmatched. DNA of the CDR3: TGTGCCAGCAGTTCCGGGACAGGGCGAGGAGGGGCCAACGTCCTGACTTTC. This codes for CASSSGTGRGGANVLTF.

V is TRBV2 and J is TRBJ2-7; 8 bases fit TRBD1. This CDR3 region has 14 residues. The trim removed 8 bases at V and 4 bases at J, leaving 10 bases unmatched. Per germline, CDR1 SNHLY and CDR2 FYNNEI. The chain's CDR3 is CASLIGQGNYEQYF. The DNA for the CDR3 is TGTGCCAGCCTGATCGGACAGGGTAATTACGAGCAGTACTTC.

V gene TRBV12-3 or TRBV12-4 combines with J gene TRBJ1-1; 8 bases agree with TRBD1. The CDR3 sequence is 14 residues long. V shed 3 bases, J shed 3 bases, and the junction held 3 bases outside the gene matches. CDR3 sequence: CASSLRTGHTEAFF. Here the CDR3 DNA reads TGTGCCAGCAGTTTGCGGACAGGGCACACTGAAGCTTTCTTT.

The chain joins TRBV30 to TRBJ2-3, with 9 bases identical to TRBD2. Germline V gene data show CDR1 as GTSNPN and CDR2 as SVGIG (reference sequence). The CDR3 length is 16 residues. After removal of 2 bases from V and 1 base from J, the junction contained 7 bases not matched to a gene. CDR3 region: CAWSLSGRGGTDTQYF. The CDR3 DNA follows: TGTGCCTGGAGTCTTAGCGGGAGAGGGGGCACAGATACGCAGTATTTT.

This chain uses TRBV19 with TRBJ1-2, with TRBD1 identical over 11 bases. This CDR3 has 14 amino acids. Trimming removed 3 bases from V and 8 bases from J; junction bases left unmatched: 5. The germline V gene has CDR1 LNHDA and CDR2 SQIVND (reference sequence). The CDR3: CASSIVGTGGGYTF. In DNA form, the CDR3 reads TGTGCCAGTAGTATCGTCGGGACAGGGGGAGGCTACACCTTC. Looking up the rest from reference TRBV19 and TRBJ1-2 gives the full variable domain: DGGITQSPKYLFRKEGQNVTLSCEQNLNHDAMYWYRQDPGQGLRLIYYSQIVNDFQKGDIAEGYSVSREKKESFPLTVTSAQKNPTAFYLCASSIVGTGGGYTFGSGTRLTVV.

This clonotype is categorized as medium-sized (0.01 to 0.1%). V and J are TRBV7-8 and TRBJ2-5, with D possibly TRBD2 on 6 matching bases. Trimming stripped 2 bases from V and 4 bases from J, with 8 bases between. Looked up from germline, CDR1 is SGHVS and CDR2 is FQNEAQ. The CDR3 length is 13 residues. The DNA for the CDR3 is TGTGCCAGCAGCTTAATGCGGGGAGAGACCCAGTACTTC. Amino acids: CASSLMRGETQYF. Based on the CDR3 plus reference TRBV7-8 and TRBJ2-5, the full variable domain is GAGVSQSPRYKVAKRGQDVALRCDPISGHVSLFWYQQALGQGPEFLTYFQNEAQLDKSGLPSDRFFAERPEGSVSTLKIQRTQQEDSAVYLCASSLMRGETQYFGPGTRLLVL.

The rearrangement uses TRBV29-1 and TRBJ1-2; a weak D match, TRBD1 (5 bases). There are 13 residues in the CDR3. Germline V gene sequence: CDR1 SQVTM, CDR2 ANQGSEA. Trimming removed 2 bases from V and 9 bases from J, with 16 bases in between. For the CDR3, the DNA is TGCAGCGTTGAACCAACAGGTCGTCGAAGCTACACCTTC. This gives the protein CSVEPTGRRSYTF.

Note on this clonotype: Germline and junction disagree at one end, which may indicate a read error. The rearrangement joins TRBV7-2 to TRBJ1-2; no definite D call. CDR1 is SGHTA, CDR2 FQGNSA, per germline. The CDR3 sequence is 14 residues long. The CDR3 nucleotides read TGTGCCAGCAGCTCTTCTAGATCTAACTATGGCTGCACCTTC. Its protein is CASSSSRSNYGCTF.

The chain carries TRBV24-1 and TRBJ2-1; D remains unclear. The CDR3 consists of 15 residues. Germline V lookup: CDR1 KGHDR, CDR2 SFDVKD. V lost 4 bases and J 0 bases, leaving 9 bases between the germline ends. CDR3 DNA: TGTGCCACCAGTGACCTTCAGAGCTCCTACAATGAGCAGTTCTTC. As protein: CATSDLQSSYNEQFF.

In its sample, this clonotype ranks as medium-sized. V is TRBV11-2 and J is TRBJ2-2; 7 nucleotides line up with TRBD1. Trimming removed 5 bases from V and 3 bases from J; junction bases left unmatched: 6. The CDR3 runs to 15 residues. Germline assignment: CDR1 SGHAT and CDR2 FQNNGV. The CDR3 loop reads CASSTRDRDTGELFF. The CDR3 DNA follows: TGTGCCAGCAGCACCAGGGACAGAGACACCGGGGAGCTGTTTTTT.

The sample holds many counts of this clonotype. CDR3 coding DNA: TGTGCCAGCAGCTTAGTTGAATCCAATACGCAGTATTTT. This translates into CASSLVESNTQYF. J is TRBJ2-3 and V is TRBV7-2; D not resolved. Germline assignment: CDR1 SGHTA and CDR2 FQGNSA. V was cut by 1 base and J by 7 bases, with 9 bases left in between. CDR3 length equals 13 residues.